These 14 T cell receptor beta chains were sequenced from one sample in a study of CD8+ T cells in alopecia areata. TCR sequencing used cDNA made by reverse transcription of extracted RNA. Measured with immunoSEQ multiplex PCR; TCRdb has only the in-frame clones, and not every one. The table shows fewer than 250,000 clones, with roughly two fifths occurring only once. Treatment denoted: oral pan-JAK inhibitor, 5-10 mg twice daily. The sequencing used CD4+ T cells sorted from blood, collected between weeks 30 and 35, from a patient treated with tofacitinib. Every receptor here comes from a human donor with alopecia areata.

This clone has more than one count but fewer than ten. The chain couples TRBV7-8 to TRBJ2-6; D gene ambiguous. CDR3 size: 16 residues. Between the trimmed V and J ends, which lost 2 bases and 0 bases, there was a span of 8 bases. Germline CDR1 is SGHVS and CDR2 is FQNEAQ. CDR3 residues: CASSLIQNSGANVLTF. The CDR3 DNA reads TGTGCCAGCAGCTTAATACAAAACTCTGGGGCCAACGTCCTGACTTTC.

The genes are TRBV4-1 and TRBJ2-6, with 10 bases identical to TRBD2. The CDR3 is made up of 18 amino acids. Trimming removed 5 bases from V and 0 bases from J; junction bases left unmatched: 7. Germline loops: CDR1 MGHRA, CDR2 YSYEKL. This CDR3 reads CASSSQAGGSSGANVLTF. The CDR3 bases are TGCGCCAGCAGCTCCCAAGCGGGAGGGAGCTCTGGGGCCAACGTCCTGACTTTC.

This rearrangement joins TRBV14 to TRBJ2-6; D perhaps matches TRBD1 (6 bases). With 4 bases removed from V and 0 bases from J, the gap between germline ends came to 13 bases. From germline, CDR1 is SGHDN and CDR2 FVKESK. This CDR3 contains 17 residues. The CDR3 DNA reads as TGTGCCAGCAGCCGCCGAACAGGGAACTCTGGGGCCAACGTCCTGACTTTC. Protein sequence: CASSRRTGNSGANVLTF.

The genes are TRBV30 and TRBJ2-1; D gene ambiguous. V dropped 4 bases and J dropped 1 base, with 11 bases sitting between them. The CDR3 sequence is 14 residues long. Germline-derived CDR1 and CDR2 are GTSNPN and SVGIG (reference sequence). CDR3 amino acids: CAWTGSLSYNEQFF. CDR3 sequence (DNA): TGTGCCTGGACGGGTTCCCTATCCTACAATGAGCAGTTCTTC.

The sample holds a few counts of this clone. V and J are TRBV15 and TRBJ1-1; D is uncertain. This CDR3 has 14 amino acids. Trimming removed 0 bases at V and 11 bases at J, with 16 bases between. The germline V gene has CDR1 LNHNV and CDR2 YYDKDF (reference sequence). The CDR3 sequence: CATSRDRLRVVAFF. For the CDR3, the DNA is TGTGCCACCAGCAGAGACCGTTTAAGGGTGGTGGCTTTCTTT.

The V call is TRBV29-1, the J call TRBJ1-1, with D uncertain. CDR1 is SQVTM, CDR2 ANQGSEA, per germline. The CDR3 spans 14 residues. V gave up 2 bases and J gave up 4 bases, with 14 bases separating them. Written as DNA, the CDR3 is TGCAGCGTTGAAAGATTGGCGGCGGGCACTGAAGCTTTCTTT. Protein product: CSVERLAAGTEAFF. Combining the CDR3 with reference TRBV29-1 and TRBJ1-1 gives the whole variable domain SAVISQKPSRDICQRGTSLTIQCQVDSQVTMMFWYRQQPGQSLTLIATANQGSEATYESGFVIDKFPISRPNLTFSTLTVSNMSPEDSSIYLCSVERLAAGTEAFFGQGTRLTVV.

The chain recombines TRBV30 with TRBJ1-3; D is ambiguous. The CDR3 sequence is 12 residues long. The V and J ends lost 4 bases and 3 bases respectively, with 7 bases between them. CDR1 is GTSNPN and CDR2 is SVGIG in the germline V gene (reference sequence). In DNA, the CDR3 is TGTGCCTGGAAAGGGAATGGAAACACCATATATTTT. Translation: CAWKGNGNTIYF.

This clone was counted a single time. This chain links TRBV11-2 with TRBJ1-1; D call uncertain. Trimming left V 1 base short and J 8 bases short, with 11 bases between. The CDR3 is made up of 13 amino acids. The germline gives CDR1 SGHAT, CDR2 FQNNGV. CDR3 bases: TGTGCCAGCAGCTTAGTGAGGGAGATGGAAGCTTTCTTT. As protein: CASSLVREMEAFF.

This clone was observed at least ten times. The chain links TRBV18 to TRBJ2-5, with D possibly matching TRBD2 (6 bases). Germline loops: CDR1 KGHSH, CDR2 LQKENI. The CDR3 totals 14 residues. Trimming pared 3 bases from V and 5 bases from J, leaving 13 bases between. The CDR3 loop reads CASSPGTEGETQYF. In nucleotides, the CDR3 is TGTGCCAGCTCACCTGGGACGGAGGGGGAGACCCAGTACTTC.

The chain joins TRBV30 to TRBJ2-1; D is undetermined. V was shortened by 3 bases and J by 6 bases, with 9 bases between the two germline ends. Germline-derived CDR1 and CDR2 are GTSNPN and SVGIG (reference sequence). CDR3 length equals 12 residues. DNA for the CDR3: TGTGCCTGGAGCGCGACCAGCAATGAGCAGTTCTTC. Its translation is CAWSATSNEQFF.

This clone was detected only a few times. This chain links TRBV7-3 with TRBJ2-1, with D unresolved. The germline V gene has CDR1 SGHTA and CDR2 FQGTGA. The CDR3 is 13 amino acids. Between the trimmed V and J ends, which lost 5 bases and 4 bases, there was a span of 9 bases. CDR3: CASSRADYNEQFF. The CDR3 DNA is TGTGCCAGCAGCCGCGCGGATTACAATGAGCAGTTCTTC.

The CDR3 spells CASRNLGWDSSYEQYF. The CDR3 nucleotides read TGCGCCAGCAGGAACCTTGGATGGGACAGCTCCTACGAGCAGTACTTC. The chain is built from TRBV5-1 and TRBJ2-7; TRBD1 aligns across 7 bases. V lost 5 bases, J lost 0 bases, and 11 bases stayed unmatched. The CDR3 is made up of 16 amino acids. Per the germline V gene, CDR1 is SGHRS and CDR2 is YFSETQ. The full variable domain, completed using reference TRBV5-1 and TRBJ2-7, is KAGVTQTPRYLIKTRGQQVTLSCSPISGHRSVSWYQQTPGQGLQFLFEYFSETQRNKGNFPGRFSGRQFSNSRSEMNVSTLELGDSALYLCASRNLGWDSSYEQYFGPGTRLTVT.

This clone was seen a few times. This chain joins TRBV7-2 and TRBJ1-1; TRBD1 matches at 9 bases. This CDR3 is 15 amino acids long. Losses at the gene ends were 3 bases for V and 1 base for J; bases not matched to a gene: 3. Germline V CDR1 and CDR2: SGHTA, FQGNSA. CDR3 bases: TGTGCCAGCAGCTTGTGGACAGGGGCGAACACTGAAGCTTTCTTT. It codes for CASSLWTGANTEAFF.

This clone was observed a handful of times. The V and J genes are TRBV7-3 and TRBJ1-2; D may be TRBD1 (5 bases). The CDR3 contains 16 residues. The V gene's germline CDR1 is SGHTA and CDR2 FQGTGA. Deletions cut 5 bases from V and 0 bases from J, with 16 bases between. CDR3: CASSPGQGLSNYGYTF. The CDR3 DNA is TGTGCCAGCAGCCCGGGGCAGGGCCTCTCTAACTATGGCTACACCTTC.